This T cell receptor beta chain came from a study of regulatory T cells in long-lasting Graves disease (dated by TCRdb to the early 2020s). Background on the whole study: Persistent Graves' disease was defined as antithyroid drug treatment for over 5 years with persistently positive TSH receptor autoantibodies. Patients with persistent Graves' disease were compared with patients with newly diagnosed Graves' disease using TCR sequencing and RNA sequencing of peripheral blood. The study was conducted in China and was registered as a clinical trial. A total of roughly 35 samples were covered by TCR sequencing, comprising approximately 13 persistent and approximately 20 newly diagnosed Graves' disease patients. On average, persistent Graves' disease patients in the clinical cohort had been on antithyroid drugs for about 10.3 years.

The CDR3 runs 14 amino acids, cysteine and phenylalanine included. Only the CDR3 DNA stays, 42 bases, in frame from base 1. V lost 7 bases and J lost 4 bases, and the count of bases not matched to a germline gene is 8. This clonotype has a count of ten or more. Its antigen remains undetermined. It has no much larger one-base neighbor in the sample; base qualities were not kept. Beyond this particular receptor, the publication reports: Persistent patients shared more public clonotypes among themselves (approximately 2,500) than newly diagnosed patients did (more than 850). Persistent disease showed preferential use of TRBV28, TRBJ1-2 and TRBJ2-5, whereas newly diagnosed disease favored TRBV20-1 and TRBJ2-1. Only the TCR beta chain was sequenced and analyzed. Compared with newly diagnosed patients, patients with persistent Graves' disease had lower TCR Shannon entropy and fewer highly expanded clones, which suggests clonal expansion. Peripheral blood alone was examined, since thyroid tissue, which constituted the primary lesion, could not be accessed. As a limitation, the authors acknowledged that the small sample size may reduce accuracy.

Libraries were prepared through multiplex PCR. The sequencer was an Illumina HiSeq 4000. TCR beta libraries were built with iRepertoire HTBI primers and Arm-PCR amplification of CDR3 regions. Before sequencing, the PCR products went through gel purification. The paper's data handling went like this. Across samples, about 64 TRBV and 13 to 15 TRBJ segments were identified and used for gene usage analysis of CDR3 amino acid clonotypes. Filtered high-quality paired reads were merged into contigs using COPE and FqMerger. BLAST was used to align contigs to IMGT TRBV, TRBD and TRBJ reference genes, and CDR3 was defined according to IMGT. Highly expanded clones were defined as clonotypes with a frequency above 0.1%. Shannon entropy served as the measure of repertoire diversity, while the Gini coefficient captured V-J evenness. Public clonotypes were defined as clonotypes shared by more than one individual. TCRdb ran its own pipeline on the public reads, namely fastp trimming at Q25 and MiXCR clone calling, and kept in-frame beta chains. Every distinct CDR3 protein forms one entry, paired with its most common genes and DNA. In this record, the V and J calls reflect TCRdb's handling and not the investigators' own analysis. The sample records under 500,000 distinct CDR3 sequences, roughly 20% of which are singletons. Less than 25% of the sample is in the top ten clones.

The time point label, as the study defines it: persistent/refractory GD, antithyroid drugs over 5 years with positive TRAb. For both TCR sequencing and RNA sequencing, RNA was extracted from PBMCs in TRIzol. Graves' disease was diagnosed according to American Thyroid Association guidelines. The patients came from an endocrinology department in Xi'an, China. Each patient gave approximately 10 milliliters of peripheral blood, collected in an EDTA anticoagulant tube. Ficoll Paque Plus density gradient separation was used to isolate PBMCs, and no further T cell sorting was performed. An Agilent 2100 Bioanalyzer and agarose gel were used to assess RNA quality, and a NanoDrop 2000 was used to measure RNA concentration.

The chain employs TRBV12-3 or TRBV12-4 and TRBJ1-1, with TRBD1 matching 8 junction bases. The sequences come from peripheral blood mononuclear cells (PBMCs), collected when the disease was refractory, from a patient treated with antithyroid drugs. This TCR came from a female donor with Graves disease. CDR3 reads: CASTQQGAVTEAFF. The DNA sequence reads TGTGCCAGCACGCAGCAGGGGGCCGTCACTGAAGCTTTCTTT.